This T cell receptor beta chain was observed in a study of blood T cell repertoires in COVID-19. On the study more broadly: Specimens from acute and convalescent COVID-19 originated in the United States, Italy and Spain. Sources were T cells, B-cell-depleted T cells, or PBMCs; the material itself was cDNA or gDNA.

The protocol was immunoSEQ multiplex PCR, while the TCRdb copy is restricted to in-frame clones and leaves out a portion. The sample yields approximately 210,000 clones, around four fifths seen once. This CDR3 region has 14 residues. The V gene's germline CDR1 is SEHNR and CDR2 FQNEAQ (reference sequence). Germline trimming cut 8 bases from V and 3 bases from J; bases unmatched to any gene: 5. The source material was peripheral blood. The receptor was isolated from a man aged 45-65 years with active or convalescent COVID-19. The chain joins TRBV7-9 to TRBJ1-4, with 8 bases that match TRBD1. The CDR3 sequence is CASGRTGPNEKLFF. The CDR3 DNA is TGTGCCAGCGGCCGGACAGGGCCTAATGAAAAACTGTTTTTT.